A single sample gave rise to the 31 T cell receptor beta chains below, sequenced in a study of stem cell transplantation in POMP-related autoinflammatory disease (dated by TCRdb to the early 2020s). Receptors were amplified or captured by the immunoSEQ multiplex PCR assay. TCRdb limited this immuneACCESS table to in-frame rearrangements with V and J called. A share of clones is missing; checked studies link under half to unresolved V genes, and the rest is unexplained. The sample has some 30,000 clones on record, about 86% of them singletons. The ten biggest clones cover around 0.72% of the sample. The time point tag for this specimen amounts to: before hematopoietic stem cell transplant. Sequencing used CD4+ T cells from PBMCs, obtained before stem cell transplantation. These receptors came from a human donor with POMP-related autoinflammation and immune dysregulation (PRAID).

This chain uses TRBV30 with TRBJ2-7, with D perhaps TRBD1 or TRBD2 (6 bases each). CDR3 size: 19 residues. V was shortened by 3 bases and J by 3 bases, with 30 bases between the two germline ends. Germline V gene data show CDR1 as GTSNPN and CDR2 as SVGIG (reference sequence). The CDR3 bases are TGTGCCTGGAGCCCCCGGAGAGGGTGGGGGCGGGAACGCCTCTACGAGCAGTACTTC. It specifies CAWSPRRGWGRERLYEQYF.

This rearrangement joins TRBV6-5 to TRBJ1-6; 11 positions agree with TRBD1. Looked up from germline, CDR1 is MNHEY and CDR2 is SVGAGI. CDR3 length equals 15 residues. V lost 3 bases and J lost 9; bases outside the gene matches: 4. In nucleotides, the CDR3 is TGTGCCAGCAGTTATGCCGGGACAGGGGGTTCACCCCTCCACTTT. Amino acid sequence: CASSYAGTGGSPLHF.

The chain is built from TRBV5-1 and TRBJ1-1; 12 bases match TRBD1. The V gene's germline CDR1 is SGHRS and CDR2 YFSETQ. Unmatched junction bases numbered 6, after V lost 3 bases and J lost 0 bases. The CDR3 loop spans 17 amino acids. DNA of the CDR3: TGCGCCAGCAGCTGGGTGGGACAGGGGGCGATGAACACTGAAGCTTTCTTT. This translates into CASSWVGQGAMNTEAFF.

This clone showed up just a few times. The chain employs TRBV28 and TRBJ1-1; D remains unclear. In germline, CDR1 is MDHEN, CDR2 SYDVKM. This CDR3 region has 11 residues. V was shortened by 4 bases and J by 5 bases, with 5 bases between the two germline ends. The CDR3 region is CASSSGTEAFF. The DNA for the CDR3 is TGTGCCAGCAGTTCCGGGACTGAAGCTTTCTTT. The full variable domain, its missing parts supplied by reference TRBV28 and TRBJ1-1, is DVKVTQSSRYLVKRTGEKVFLECVQDMDHENMFWYRQDPGLGLRLIYFSYDVKMKEKGDIPEGYSVSREKKERFSLILESASTNQTSMYLCASSSGTEAFFGQGTRLTVV.

The chain joins TRBV11-2 to TRBJ2-2; D is unresolved. CDR1 and CDR2 (germline): SGHAT, FQNNGV. The CDR3 spans 12 residues. The germline V and J ends were trimmed by 9 bases and 6 bases, with 11 bases remaining between them. The CDR3 protein is CASTHPAGELFF. Written as DNA, the CDR3 is TGTGCCAGTACCCACCCTGCCGGGGAGCTGTTTTTT.

The gene calls are TRBV11-2 and TRBJ1-3; TRBD1 is a possible D gene (6 bases). Germline V gene sequence: CDR1 SGHAT, CDR2 FQNNGV. This CDR3 is 14 amino acids long. Trimming shortened V by 2 bases and J by 3 bases, and 8 bases separated the two germline ends. As DNA, the CDR3 is TGTGCCAGCAGCTTACTCAGGGGTGGAAACACCATATATTTT. Its translation is CASSLLRGGNTIYF.

In this sample, this clone turned up once. The J gene is TRBJ2-7, the V gene TRBV7-6, with 8 bases matching TRBD1. CDR3 length: 14 amino acids. Germline CDR1 SGHVS, CDR2 FNYEAQ. V lost 1 base, J lost 3 bases, and 2 bases stayed unmatched. In DNA form, the CDR3 reads TGTGCCAGCAGCTTAGGGACAGGGAGCTACGAGCAGTACTTC. This translates into CASSLGTGSYEQYF.

This rearrangement joins TRBV2 to TRBJ2-3; D gene unclear. Germline CDR1 SNHLY, CDR2 FYNNEI. The CDR3 runs 12 residues. V was pared by 4 bases and J by 3 bases, with 5 bases between. In nucleotides, the CDR3 is TGTGCCAGCAGTGTTTGGACAGATACGCAGTATTTT. The encoded protein is CASSVWTDTQYF.

The chain carries TRBV19 and TRBJ1-1; tentative D call: TRBD1 (5 bases). The CDR3 is 13 amino acids. V was cut by 7 bases and J by 0 bases, with 9 bases left in between. CDR1 and CDR2 from the germline V gene are LNHDA and SQIVND (reference sequence). The CDR3 here is CASMGDLNTEAFF. The CDR3 DNA sequence: TGTGCCAGTATGGGGGACCTGAACACTGAAGCTTTCTTT.

The chain recombines TRBV5-5 with TRBJ2-1; 8 nucleotides match TRBD1. The V and J ends lost 0 bases and 1 base, in that order; junction bases with no gene match: 0. This CDR3 spans 15 amino acids. Germline V lookup: CDR1 SGHKS, CDR2 YYEKEE (reference sequence). CDR3 sequence (DNA): TGTGCCAGCAGCTTGGGACAGGGGTCCTACAATGAGCAGTTCTTC. Translation gives CASSLGQGSYNEQFF.

V and J are TRBV7-2 and TRBJ2-5; D is unclear. The CDR3 extends over 14 amino acids. Deletions cut 1 base from V and 7 bases from J, with 13 bases between. CDR1 and CDR2 (germline): SGHTA, FQGNSA. The CDR3: CASSLESWAATQYF. The CDR3 nucleotides read TGTGCCAGCAGCTTAGAGAGTTGGGCAGCGACCCAGTACTTC. Based on the CDR3 plus reference TRBV7-2 and TRBJ2-5, the full variable domain is GAGVSQSPSNKVTEKGKDVELRCDPISGHTALYWYRQSLGQGLEFLIYFQGNSAPDKSGLPSDRFSAERTGGSVSTLTIQRTQQEDSAVYLCASSLESWAATQYFGPGTRLLVL.

The chain uses TRBV6-5 and TRBJ1-4, with D unclear. Trimming shortened V by 2 bases and J by 2 bases, and 12 bases separated the two germline ends. CDR1 is MNHEY and CDR2 is SVGAGI in the germline V gene. The CDR3 is 16 amino acids. CDR3: CASSYDPVGTNEKLFF. Here the CDR3 DNA reads TGTGCCAGCAGTTACGACCCGGTTGGCACTAATGAAAAACTGTTTTTT.

V is TRBV27 and J is TRBJ1-1; D is unclear. V lost 6 bases to trimming and J lost 2 bases, with 10 bases between them. Germline V gives CDR1 MNHEY, CDR2 SMNVEV (reference sequence). CDR3 size: 13 residues. CDR3 sequence reads: CASSPKRNTEAFF. CDR3 in DNA: TGTGCCAGCAGCCCGAAGAGAAACACTGAAGCTTTCTTT.

The chain has TRBV5-1 and TRBJ2-3; 12 bases line up with TRBD2. The V and J ends lost 4 bases and 2 bases, in that order; junction bases with no gene match: 5. The germline gives CDR1 SGHRS, CDR2 YFSETQ. This CDR3 has 16 residues. CDR3 DNA: TGCGCCAGCAGCGACACTAGCGGGGGGATCACAGATACGCAGTATTTT. It yields the protein CASSDTSGGITDTQYF.

The chain couples TRBV28 to TRBJ2-7; unclear D gene. Looked up from germline, CDR1 is MDHEN and CDR2 is SYDVKM. Between the trimmed V and J ends, which lost 5 bases and 7 bases, there was a span of 9 bases. The CDR3 runs 11 residues. The DNA for the CDR3 is TGTGCCAGCAGTGACCTGGGGGAGCAGTACTTC. This translates into CASSDLGEQYF.

The chain employs TRBV5-6 and TRBJ2-3, with no clear D. The ends were cut back, 4 bases at V and 3 bases at J, with 6 bases in the middle. The CDR3 spans 12 residues. Per the germline V gene, CDR1 is SGHDT and CDR2 is YYEEEE. CDR3 nucleotides: TGTGCCAGCAGCCTTTGGACAGATACGCAGTATTTT. This sequence encodes CASSLWTDTQYF.

The V and J genes are TRBV28 and TRBJ2-3; D call uncertain. CDR1 and CDR2 (germline): MDHEN, SYDVKM. This CDR3 region has 16 residues. V was trimmed by 7 bases and J by 0 bases, leaving 17 bases between them. The CDR3 DNA reads TGTGCCAGCACCTCAGGTCTACAGACTAGCACAGATACGCAGTATTTT. It codes for CASTSGLQTSTDTQYF.

The chain is built from TRBV19 and TRBJ2-4; 9 positions match TRBD1. V gave up 6 bases and J gave up 4 bases; unmatched junction bases: 1. Per the germline V gene, CDR1 is LNHDA and CDR2 is SQIVND (reference sequence). The CDR3 loop spans 13 amino acids. The chain's CDR3 is CASSGTGKNIQYF. The CDR3 coding sequence is TGTGCCAGTAGCGGGACAGGGAAAAACATTCAGTACTTC.

The chain uses TRBV28 and TRBJ1-6, with unresolved D. The V gene's germline CDR1 is MDHEN and CDR2 SYDVKM. The CDR3 contains 14 residues. Trimming shortened V by 7 bases and J by 10 bases, and 17 bases separated the two germline ends. CDR3 protein: CASTLQRISSPLHF. The CDR3 DNA is TGTGCCAGCACCCTTCAGAGAATTAGCTCACCCCTCCACTTT.

This chain connects TRBV18 to TRBJ2-3; 9 positions match TRBD1. CDR1 and CDR2 (germline): KGHSH, LQKENI. V trimming: 1 base; J trimming: 3 bases; junction bases outside the gene matches: 11. The CDR3 spans 18 residues. The CDR3 DNA reads TGTGCCAGCTCACCACTTCGGACAGGGGAGTTTGGTACAGATACGCAGTATTTT. It specifies CASSPLRTGEFGTDTQYF.

The gene calls are TRBV11-2 and TRBJ1-4; TRBD1 matches 8 bases. V dropped 6 bases and J dropped 8; count of bases not matched to a gene: 8. Germline V gives CDR1 SGHAT, CDR2 FQNNGV. The CDR3 runs 14 residues. This CDR3 reads CASSSGTGREKLFF. The CDR3 region has the DNA TGTGCCAGCAGTTCCGGGACAGGCCGAGAAAAACTGTTTTTT.

The chain links TRBV7-3 to TRBJ2-5; TRBD1 aligns across 7 bases. Looked up from germline, CDR1 is SGHTA and CDR2 is FQGTGA. J gave up 5 bases and V 5 bases, and 14 bases lay outside the gene matches. The CDR3 has 16 residues. CDR3 amino acids: CASSPGTVVPFETQYF. The CDR3 coding sequence is TGTGCCAGCAGCCCCGGGACAGTGGTCCCTTTTGAGACCCAGTACTTC.

The CDR3 sequence: CAWMASGSYNEQFF. Here the CDR3 DNA reads TGTGCCTGGATGGCTAGCGGTTCCTACAATGAGCAGTTCTTC. The chain combines TRBV30 with TRBJ2-1, with 7 bases lining up with TRBD2. This CDR3 has 14 residues. From germline, CDR1 is GTSNPN and CDR2 SVGIG (reference sequence). Losses at the gene ends were 4 bases for V and 1 base for J; bases not matched to a gene: 4. The whole variable domain, filled in from reference TRBV30 and TRBJ2-1, reads SQTIHQWPATLVQPVGSPLSLECTVEGTSNPNLYWYRQAAGRGLQLLFYSVGIGQISSEVPQNLSASRPQDRQFILSSKKLLLSDSGFYLCAWMASGSYNEQFFGPGTRLTVL.

V and J are TRBV9 and TRBJ2-3, with D hard to call. In germline, CDR1 is SGDLS, CDR2 YYNGEE. V lost 3 bases and J lost 12, with 17 bases in between. This CDR3 is 13 amino acids long. CDR3 bases: TGTGCCAGCAGCGCCCTCACGGGCAATAGTCAGTATTTT. It codes for CASSALTGNSQYF.

The chain employs TRBV28 and TRBJ2-7; no firm D call. V gave up 5 bases and J gave up 4 bases, with 12 bases separating them. Germline lookup yields CDR1 MDHEN and CDR2 SYDVKM. CDR3 length: 13 residues. In DNA, the CDR3 is TGTGCCAGCAGTATACCCGGACCTTACGAGCAGTACTTC. This codes for CASSIPGPYEQYF.

The count of this clone is one. The chain employs TRBV15 and TRBJ2-3; D is uncertain. Trimming pared 0 bases from V and 5 bases from J, leaving 3 bases between. The CDR3 totals 12 residues. The germline CDR1 and CDR2 sequences are LNHNV and YYDKDF (reference sequence). The DNA of the CDR3 is TGTGCCACCAGCAGAGATATAGATACGCAGTATTTT. Its protein is CATSRDIDTQYF. The full variable domain, in which reference TRBV15 and TRBJ2-3 provide the parts outside the CDR3, is DAMVIQNPRYQVTQFGKPVTLSCSQTLNHNVMYWYQQKSSQAPKLLFHYYDKDFNNEADTPDNFQSRRPNTSFCFLDIRSPGLGDTAMYLCATSRDIDTQYFGPGTRLTVL.

The rearrangement links TRBV19 to TRBJ1-1, with unresolved D. From germline, CDR1 is LNHDA and CDR2 SQIVND (reference sequence). The CDR3 sequence is 13 residues long. Trimming left V 4 bases short and J 8 bases short, with 14 bases between. The CDR3 region has the DNA TGTGCCAGTAGTACCTCATTTGGGCTAGAAGCTTTCTTT. Its translation is CASSTSFGLEAFF.

The genes are TRBV2 and TRBJ1-1; perhaps TRBD1 as D (6 bases). This CDR3 contains 15 residues. Trimming cost V 6 bases and J 0 bases, with 14 bases left between them. Germline V gene lookup returns CDR1 SNHLY and CDR2 FYNNEI. CDR3 DNA sequence: TGTGCCAGCAGAGGACGGACAGCTATGAACACTGAAGCTTTCTTT. It yields the protein CASRGRTAMNTEAFF.

V usage is TRBV5-1 and J usage is TRBJ2-5; TRBD2 matches at 8 bases. The CDR3 loop spans 15 amino acids. Looked up from germline, CDR1 is SGHRS and CDR2 is YFSETQ. V shed 0 bases, J shed 4 bases, and the junction held 5 bases outside the gene matches. The CDR3 region is CASSLGGREGETQYF. In nucleotides, the CDR3 is TGCGCCAGCAGCTTGGGGGGACGGGAGGGAGAGACCCAGTACTTC.

The rearrangement links TRBV7-6 to TRBJ1-6; D possibly corresponds to TRBD1 (6 bases). Looked up from germline, CDR1 is SGHVS and CDR2 is FNYEAQ. The CDR3 extends over 19 amino acids. With 5 bases removed from V and 2 bases from J, the gap between germline ends came to 22 bases. The DNA for the CDR3 is TGTGCCAGCAGCATAGGGCGGGGGGGCCCCCGAACCTATAATTCACCCCTCCACTTT. As protein: CASSIGRGGPRTYNSPLHF.

V and J are TRBV28 and TRBJ2-3; the match to TRBD2 covers 8 bases. The J segment lost 4 bases and the V segment lost 2 bases, leaving 5 bases of the junction unmatched. CDR1 and CDR2 (germline): MDHEN, SYDVKM. There are 15 residues in the CDR3. The CDR3: CASSLTAGGADTQYF. CDR3 sequence (DNA): TGTGCCAGCAGTTTAACAGCCGGGGGGGCAGATACGCAGTATTTT.